Following are 11 T cell receptor beta chains from one sample sequenced in a study of blood T cells in healthy people across ages. Then a second PCR, running roughly 7 to 11 cycles, was carried out with a sample-barcoded 5' primer and a J-beta primer mix. TCRdb re-called the 5' RACE reads through MiXCR, storing one row per CDR3 protein. Of around 2 million distinct CDR3 sequences detected, roughly two fifths appear once; the ten largest clones hold more than 20%. Sample: blood. These receptors all stem from a human donor in good health.

Remarks on this clonotype: Germline and junction disagree at one end, which may indicate a read error. The chain joins TRBV9 to TRBJ2-1, with 9 bases aligning to TRBD1. The CDR3 length is 16 residues. CDR1 SGDLS and CDR2 YYNGEE come from the germline V gene. The CDR3 nucleotides are TGTGCCAACAGCGCCGAGGACAGGGGAGCCCCCCATGAGCAGTTCTTC. It translates to CANSAEDRGAPHEQFF. The variable domain in full, with the rest retrieved from reference TRBV9 and TRBJ2-1, is DSGVTQTPKHLITATGQRVTLRCSPRSGDLSVYWYQQSLDQGLQFLIQYYNGEERAKGNILERFSAQQFPDLHSELNLSSLELGDSALYFCANSAEDRGAPHEQFFGPGTRLTVL.

The rearrangement links TRBV9 to TRBJ2-2; D unresolved. The CDR3 consists of 12 residues. Trimming left V 5 bases short and J 4 bases short, with 6 bases between. CDR1 SGDLS and CDR2 YYNGEE come from the germline V gene. The CDR3 DNA sequence: TGTGCCAGCAGGGGCCGCACCGGGGAGCTGTTTTTT. Translated: CASRGRTGELFF. Full variable domain (missing parts from reference TRBV9 and TRBJ2-2): DSGVTQTPKHLITATGQRVTLRCSPRSGDLSVYWYQQSLDQGLQFLIQYYNGEERAKGNILERFSAQQFPDLHSELNLSSLELGDSALYFCASRGRTGELFFGEGSRLTVL.

Concerning this clonotype itself: An end of the junction differs from the germline gene, which may be a read error. CDR3 loop: CSVNPGLWNEQLF. CDR3 in DNA: TGCAGTGTTAACCCGGGTCTCTGGAATGAGCAGTTATTC. The chain couples TRBV20-1 to TRBJ2-1, with D unresolved. Germline CDR1 is DFQATT and CDR2 is SNEGSKA (reference sequence). The CDR3 sequence is 13 residues long.

The V call is TRBV20-1, the J call TRBJ2-5; D unresolved. The better agreement between TRBJ2-7 and the DNA end casts doubt on the J call. There are 12 residues in the CDR3. The germline V gene has CDR1 DFQATT and CDR2 SNEGSKA (reference sequence). This CDR3 reads CSARDVGNEQYF. The CDR3 DNA reads TGCAGTGCTAGAGATGTGGGGAACGAGCAGTACTTC.

The chain couples TRBV4-3 to TRBJ2-5; possibly TRBD2 for D (7 bases). The closer fit of TRBJ2-7 to the DNA end suggests the J call may be wrong. Germline V gives CDR1 LGHNA, CDR2 YSLEER. The CDR3 spans 16 residues. The CDR3 sequence: CASSQELGGGASEQYF. The CDR3 DNA follows: TGCGCCAGCAGCCAAGAGCTCGGAGGGGGGGCAAGCGAGCAGTACTTC.

V and J are TRBV9 and TRBJ2-3; D might be TRBD2 (6 bases). The CDR3 consists of 14 residues. CDR1 and CDR2 (germline): SGDLS, YYNGEE. V dropped 3 bases and J dropped 2 bases, with 10 bases sitting between them. The CDR3 spells CASSATDYTDTQYF. The CDR3, as DNA: TGTGCCAGCAGCGCCACGGACTACACAGATACGCAGTATTTT.

This clonotype turned up a few times. The V call is TRBV29-1, the J call TRBJ2-1, with a weak D call TRBD1 (6 bases). The CDR3 runs 14 residues. Trimming cost V 1 base and J 2 bases, with 9 bases left between them. Germline CDR1 and CDR2: SQVTM and ANQGSEA. The CDR3 DNA reads TGCAGCGTTGAAGGACAGGCAGCCTACAATGAGCAGTTCTTC. Translation gives CSVEGQAAYNEQFF.

The rearrangement joins TRBV15 to TRBJ1-4; TRBD1 agrees at 7 bases. The CDR3 is made up of 15 amino acids. CDR1 is LNHNV, CDR2 YYDKDF, per germline (reference sequence). Losses at the gene ends were 8 bases for V and 8 bases for J; bases not matched to a gene: 14. As DNA, the CDR3 is TGTGCCACCCATCAACAAGGGGGCGCCCGGGAAAAACTGTTTTTT. Protein sequence: CATHQQGGAREKLFF.

This clonotype appeared a few times. V usage is TRBV28 and J usage is TRBJ2-7, with 9 bases that match TRBD1. Looked up from germline, CDR1 is MDHEN and CDR2 is SYDVKM. The CDR3 runs 16 residues. With 0 bases clipped from V and 4 bases from J, the junction kept 7 bases outside the gene matches. The CDR3 here is CASSLWGQGGGYEQYF. CDR3 DNA sequence: TGTGCCAGCAGTTTATGGGGACAGGGTGGAGGTTACGAGCAGTACTTC.

This chain joins TRBV7-2 and TRBJ2-6, with D uncertain. The germline V and J ends were trimmed by 5 bases and 9 bases, with 23 bases remaining between them. CDR1 is SGHTA and CDR2 is FQGNSA in the germline V gene. This CDR3 has 17 residues. The CDR3 here is CASSQRASFGPGNVLTF. As DNA, the CDR3 is TGTGCCAGCAGCCAAAGGGCTTCCTTCGGCCCGGGCAACGTCCTGACTTTC.

V is TRBV5-1 and J is TRBJ2-7; maybe TRBD2 (6 bases). This CDR3 has 13 residues. The ends were cut back, 8 bases at V and 5 bases at J, with 17 bases in the middle. Germline CDR1 SGHRS, CDR2 YFSETQ. CDR3 residues: CASAGLPSDEQYF. The CDR3, as DNA: TGCGCCAGTGCGGGGCTCCCCTCGGACGAGCAGTACTTC.